The following is a T cell receptor beta chain sequence with its context. This table comes from immunoSEQ multiplex PCR, and its TCRdb copy is limited to in-frame clones, with some not included. This table has about 100,000 clones, less than 90% appearing once. This sample stems from a study of control samples from healthy donors and cancer patients. V lost 3 bases and J lost 1, with 13 bases in between. This CDR3 contains 15 residues. CDR1 is SGHDT and CDR2 is YYEEEE in the germline V gene. The source of this sequence is a woman aged 45 to 65 in good health. The sample comprised blood. V and J are TRBV5-6 and TRBJ1-1; D not certain. CDR3 DNA: TGTGCCAGCAGCTCCGTCGGGGTTCAGAACACTGAAGCTTTCTTT. Its translation: CASSSVGVQNTEAFF.